This T cell receptor delta chain was recovered during a study of gamma-delta T cells after stem cell transplantation. TCRdb called clones from the RT-PCR reads again using CATT. The data hold fewer than 950 delta-chain clones, with nearly 15% observed a single time. The germline CDR1 and CDR2 sequences are TSWWSYY and QGS. J was trimmed by 0 bases and V by 3 bases; bases with no gene match: 26. There are 24 residues in the CDR3. Sequenced sample: gamma-delta T cells. The TCR was taken from a human donor. It is not recorded whose cells these are; they may come from a transplant donor. The rearrangement links TRDV1 to TRDJ1, with 12 bases fitting TRDD3. Because TCRdb records no J gene, it was assigned here through a match of the DNA to germline. DNA of the CDR3: TGTGCTCTTGGGGAGCGGCTTCCTATCCCCTCTTACTGGGGGATACCAAAGTACACCGATAAACTCATCTTT. This codes for CALGERLPIPSYWGIPKYTDKLIF.